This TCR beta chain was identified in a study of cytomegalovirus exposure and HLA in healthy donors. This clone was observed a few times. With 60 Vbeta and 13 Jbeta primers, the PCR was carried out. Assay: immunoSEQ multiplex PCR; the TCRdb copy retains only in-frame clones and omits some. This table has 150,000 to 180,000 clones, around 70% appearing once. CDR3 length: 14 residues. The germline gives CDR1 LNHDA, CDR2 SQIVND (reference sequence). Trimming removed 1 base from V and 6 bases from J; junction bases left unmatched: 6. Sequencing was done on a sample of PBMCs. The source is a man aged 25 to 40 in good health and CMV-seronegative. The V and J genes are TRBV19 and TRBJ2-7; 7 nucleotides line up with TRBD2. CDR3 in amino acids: CASSIAGGLGEQYF. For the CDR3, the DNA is TGTGCCAGTAGTATAGCGGGAGGCCTGGGCGAGCAGTACTTC.